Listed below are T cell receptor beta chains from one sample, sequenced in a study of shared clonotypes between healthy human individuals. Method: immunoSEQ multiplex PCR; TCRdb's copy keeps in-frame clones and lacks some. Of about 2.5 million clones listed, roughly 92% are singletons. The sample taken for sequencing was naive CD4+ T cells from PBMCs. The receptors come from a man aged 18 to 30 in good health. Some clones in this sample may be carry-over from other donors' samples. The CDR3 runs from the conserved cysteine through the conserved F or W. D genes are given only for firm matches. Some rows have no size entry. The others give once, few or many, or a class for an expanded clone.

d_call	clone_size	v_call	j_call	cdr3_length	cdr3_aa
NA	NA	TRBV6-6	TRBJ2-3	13	CASNTDNTDTQYF
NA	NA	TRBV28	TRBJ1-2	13	CASSFFPVGGYTF
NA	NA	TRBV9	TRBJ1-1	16	CASSPRWGGAGTEAFF
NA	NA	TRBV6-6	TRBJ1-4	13	CASRGATNEKLFF
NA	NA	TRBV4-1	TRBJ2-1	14	CASSQDGRRGEQFF
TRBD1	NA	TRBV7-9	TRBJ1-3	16	CASSPRQGEVGNTIYF
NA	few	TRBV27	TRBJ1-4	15	CASSRGRGANEKLFF
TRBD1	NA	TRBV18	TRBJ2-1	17	CASSPLIPGQKASEQFF
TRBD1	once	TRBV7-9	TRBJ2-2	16	CASSSLGQDPAGELFF
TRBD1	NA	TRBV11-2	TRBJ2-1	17	CASSLIRGPDLVNEQFF
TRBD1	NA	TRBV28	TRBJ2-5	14	CASLDRGAVETQYF
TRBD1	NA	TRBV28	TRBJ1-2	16	CASRTGTGYGAAGYTF
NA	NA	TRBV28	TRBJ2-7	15	CASSFNGAALYEQYF
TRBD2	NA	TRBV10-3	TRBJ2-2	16	CAISLGLAANTGELFF
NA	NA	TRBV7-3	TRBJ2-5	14	CASSPGLDRGTQYF
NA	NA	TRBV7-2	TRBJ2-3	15	CASSTRGTGTDTQYF
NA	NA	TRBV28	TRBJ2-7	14	CASSLSGSGYEQYF
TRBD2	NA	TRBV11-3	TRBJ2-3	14	CASSSSGRSDTQYF
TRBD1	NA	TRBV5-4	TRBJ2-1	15	CASSSRDRGRNEQFF
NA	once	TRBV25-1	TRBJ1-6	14	CASSEQTRDSPLHF
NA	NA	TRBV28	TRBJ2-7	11	CARRDLYEQYF
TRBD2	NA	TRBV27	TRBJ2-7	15	CASFGRGETPYEQYF
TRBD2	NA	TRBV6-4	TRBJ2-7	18	CASRGEREWGATFYEQYF
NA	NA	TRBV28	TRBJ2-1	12	CASSLRGYEQFF
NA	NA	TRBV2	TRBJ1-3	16	CASKVGREISGNTIYF
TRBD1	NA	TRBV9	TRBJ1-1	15	CASSVWTGMNTEAFF
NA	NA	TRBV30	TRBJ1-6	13	CAWSAGINSPLHF
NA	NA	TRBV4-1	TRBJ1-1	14	CASSQITQGQGAFF
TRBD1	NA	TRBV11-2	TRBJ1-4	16	CASSRTGAEANEKLFF
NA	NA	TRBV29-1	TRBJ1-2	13	CSVAGFANYGYTF
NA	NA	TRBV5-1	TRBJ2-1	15	CASSAQAGSYNEQFF
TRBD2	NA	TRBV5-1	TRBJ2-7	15	CASSLIPSGSYEQYF
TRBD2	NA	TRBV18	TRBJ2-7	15	CASSRPSGGTYEQYF
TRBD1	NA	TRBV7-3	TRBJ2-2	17	CASTHEQAAGGFGELFF
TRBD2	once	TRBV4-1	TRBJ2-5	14	CASSPGLAQETQYF
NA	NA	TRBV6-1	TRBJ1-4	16	CASSDRRRASDEKLFF
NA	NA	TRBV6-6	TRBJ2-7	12	CATFAGIYEQYF
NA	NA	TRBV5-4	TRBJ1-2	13	CASSHLGSYGYTF
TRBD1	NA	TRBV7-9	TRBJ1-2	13	CASSLGQGDGYTF
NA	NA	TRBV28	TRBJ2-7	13	CASSLPFTYEQYF
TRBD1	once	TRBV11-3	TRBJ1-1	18	CASSPGVRPGQGNTEAFF
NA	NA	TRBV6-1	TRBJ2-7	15	CASLPGRAGGYEQYF
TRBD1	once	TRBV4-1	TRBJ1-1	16	CASSQLLQGKNTEAFF
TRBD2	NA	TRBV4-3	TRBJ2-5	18	CASSQDPPGGGRQETQYF
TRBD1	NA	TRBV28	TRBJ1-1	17	CASSHRRDRGPGTEAFF
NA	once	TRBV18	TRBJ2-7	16	CASSPRLDTGFYEQYF
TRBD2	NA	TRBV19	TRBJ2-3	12	CASGRELDTQYF
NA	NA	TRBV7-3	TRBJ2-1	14	CASSLGSSRNEQFF
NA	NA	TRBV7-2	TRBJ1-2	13	CATAPMQSYGYTF
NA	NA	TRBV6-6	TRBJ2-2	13	CASSYWGTGELFF
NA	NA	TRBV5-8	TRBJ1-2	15	CASSLGAAPYYGYTF
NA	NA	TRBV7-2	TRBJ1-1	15	CASSSVVGGVTEAFF
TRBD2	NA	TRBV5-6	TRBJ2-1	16	CASSLVGTSSYNEQFF
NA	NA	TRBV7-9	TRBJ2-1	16	CASSLGGQRVPNEQFF
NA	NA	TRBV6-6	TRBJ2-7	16	CASSHLRLPSSYEQYF
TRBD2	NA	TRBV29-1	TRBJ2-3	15	CSVEVGAGAADTQYF
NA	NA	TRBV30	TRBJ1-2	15	CAWSVGAARIYGYTF
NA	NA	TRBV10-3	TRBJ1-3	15	CAISESGGSGNTIYF
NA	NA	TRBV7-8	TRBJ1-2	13	CASSLGTSMGYTF
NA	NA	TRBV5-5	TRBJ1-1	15	CASSLGAGQNTEAFF